This TCR beta chain was profiled in a study of blood T cell repertoires in COVID-19. In the study overall: Samples taken during acute and convalescent COVID-19 were collected in the United States, Italy and Spain. PBMCs, B-cell-depleted T cells, or T cells were the source of the cDNA or gDNA that made up the material.

Original methodology: By means of reference gene primer amplification, nucleated cell counts were estimated. Profiling relied on immunoSEQ multiplex PCR, and the TCRdb table lists in-frame clones only, not all of them. That table furnishes V, J and clone size, whereas the DNA furnished D and trimming. The sample has about 190,000 clones; 82% are singletons. CDR1 is MNHEY and CDR2 is SVGAGI in the germline V gene. V trimming: 3 bases; J trimming: 11 bases; junction bases outside the gene matches: 13. This CDR3 spans 15 amino acids. The source is a young woman with acute or convalescent COVID-19. The V and J genes are TRBV6-5 and TRBJ1-1; 9 bases agree with TRBD1. What was sequenced was peripheral blood. The CDR3 sequence: CASSYRIGQGLQAFF. The CDR3 DNA reads as TGTGCCAGCAGTTATAGAATTGGACAGGGGTTGCAGGCTTTCTTT.